The 30 T cell receptor beta chains below all came from one sample that was sequenced in a study of patients and donors after allogeneic stem cell transplantation. Each CDR3 protein is one row after TCRdb ran MiXCR on the RT-PCR reads. The sample lists approximately 99,000 distinct CDR3 sequences, around 36% occurring once. Sample: blood, either unsorted or a sorted T cell fraction (not recorded which). Source of these receptors: a human donor who was either an allogeneic HSCT recipient or a stem cell or donor lymphocyte infusion donor (not recorded which). It is not recorded whose cells these are; they may come from a transplant donor.

This sequence joins TRBV6-1 and TRBJ2-1; D remains unclear. Germline-derived CDR1 and CDR2 are MNHNS and SASEGT. V was pared by 8 bases and J by 6 bases, with 11 bases between. The CDR3 is 12 residues long. The CDR3 nucleotides read TGTGCCAGCTTCCGGGTCCCCAATGAGCAGTTCTTC. The encoded protein is CASFRVPNEQFF.

In this sample, this clonotype turned up many times. This chain's CDR3 is CSVANRGNQPQHF. In DNA, the CDR3 is TGCAGCGTTGCAAACCGGGGTAATCAGCCCCAGCATTTT. This chain connects TRBV29-1 to TRBJ1-5; D is undetermined. Germline V gene sequence: CDR1 SQVTM, CDR2 ANQGSEA. The CDR3 runs 13 residues. Trimming cost V 4 bases and J 4 bases, with 11 bases left between them.

The gene calls are TRBV27 and TRBJ1-4; D remains unclear. There are 16 residues in the CDR3. The germline V and J ends were trimmed by 2 bases and 3 bases, with 13 bases remaining between them. CDR1 MNHEY and CDR2 SMNVEV come from the germline V gene (reference sequence). CDR3 bases: TGTGCCAGCAGTTTAGGGTCGAAAAGACCTAATGAAAAACTGTTTTTT. Residues: CASSLGSKRPNEKLFF. The variable domain in full, with the rest retrieved from reference TRBV27 and TRBJ1-4, is EAQVTQNPRYLITVTGKKLTVTCSQNMNHEYMSWYRQDPGLGLRQIYYSMNVEVTDKGDVPEGYKVSRKEKRNFPLILESPSPNQTSLYFCASSLGSKRPNEKLFFGSGTQLSVL.

This clonotype has a handful of counts. The CDR3 DNA reads TGTGCCAGCAGCCAAGGGGGGGGACTAAGCAATCAGCCCCAGCATTTT. Amino acids: CASSQGGGLSNQPQHF. This chain connects TRBV3-1 to TRBJ1-5; D might be TRBD1 (5 bases). V lost 1 base and J 1 base, leaving 11 bases between the germline ends. The CDR3 covers 16 residues. Germline V gene sequence: CDR1 LGHDT, CDR2 YNNKEL (reference sequence).

The chain combines TRBV7-2 with TRBJ1-1, with D perhaps TRBD1 (6 bases). Germline V gene sequence: CDR1 SGHTA, CDR2 FQGNSA. This CDR3 spans 14 amino acids. V gave up 1 base and J gave up 7 bases, with 13 bases separating them. The CDR3 protein is CASSLVRGSSEAFF. CDR3 in DNA: TGTGCCAGCAGCTTAGTCAGGGGATCAAGTGAAGCTTTCTTT.

This clonotype came up a few times. The chain carries TRBV6-1 and TRBJ1-5, with TRBD1 matching over 9 bases. The germline CDR1 and CDR2 sequences are MNHNS and SASEGT. J lost 9 bases, V lost 6 bases, and 6 bases had no gene match. The CDR3 sequence is 13 residues long. The CDR3 here is CASRADRGRPQHF. The CDR3 DNA reads as TGTGCCAGCAGGGCCGACAGGGGGAGGCCCCAGCATTTT.

The chain employs TRBV4-2 and TRBJ1-2; 8 nucleotides match TRBD1. The J segment lost 4 bases and the V segment lost 4 bases, leaving 5 bases of the junction unmatched. CDR1 and CDR2 from the germline V gene are LGHNA and YNFKEQ. The CDR3 sequence is 14 residues long. The CDR3 spells CASSLPGQVYGYTF. The CDR3 DNA follows: TGTGCCAGCAGCCTTCCGGGACAGGTCTATGGCTACACCTTC.

The chain is built from TRBV24-1 and TRBJ2-7; 14 bases are a match to TRBD2. The junction had 6 bases not matched to a gene; V was cut back by 4 bases and J by 5 bases. This CDR3 is built from 16 residues. Germline V gene sequence: CDR1 KGHDR, CDR2 SFDVKD. For the CDR3, the DNA is TGTGCCACCAGTGACACCGGGACTAGCGGGAGACACGAGCAGTACTTC. Translating gives CATSDTGTSGRHEQYF.

The chain is built from TRBV18 and TRBJ2-3; TRBD2 might be the D (7 bases). CDR3 length: 16 amino acids. The V end was cut by 0 bases, the J end by 6 bases, with 16 bases between. The V gene's germline CDR1 is KGHSH and CDR2 LQKENI. The CDR3 is CASSPPERPGGDTQYF. In DNA form, the CDR3 reads TGTGCCAGCTCACCACCGGAGCGCCCGGGGGGCGATACGCAGTATTTT.

The CDR3 nucleotides read TGCGCCAGCAGCTTGGTGGGACAGGGGTACAATGAGCAGTTCTTC. Translating gives CASSLVGQGYNEQFF. V is TRBV5-1 and J is TRBJ2-1; 10 positions agree with TRBD1. Germline lookup yields CDR1 SGHRS and CDR2 YFSETQ. The length of the CDR3 is 15 residues. V gave up 0 bases and J gave up 4 bases; unmatched junction bases: 1.

The sample holds a few counts of this clonotype. The chain employs TRBV10-3 and TRBJ1-2; TRBD1 is a possible D gene (6 bases). The germline V and J ends were trimmed by 3 bases and 5 bases, with 16 bases remaining between them. This CDR3 has 15 amino acids. The germline CDR1 and CDR2 sequences are ENHRY and SYGVKD. CDR3 sequence: CAISEWGATVYGYTF. CDR3 sequence (DNA): TGTGCCATCAGTGAATGGGGGGCTACGGTTTATGGCTACACCTTC.

V gene TRBV27 combines with J gene TRBJ1-2, with no clear D. The ends were cut back, 0 bases at V and 2 bases at J, with 4 bases in the middle. CDR3 length equals 13 residues. In germline, CDR1 is MNHEY, CDR2 SMNVEV (reference sequence). CDR3 in amino acids: CASSLSRNYGYTF. The CDR3 nucleotides read TGTGCCAGCAGTTTATCTCGAAACTATGGCTACACCTTC.

This clonotype has ten or more counts. The rearrangement uses TRBV5-1 and TRBJ1-2; a weak D match, TRBD1 (6 bases). V lost 4 bases to trimming and J lost 1 base, with 11 bases between them. The germline V gene has CDR1 SGHRS and CDR2 YFSETQ. CDR3 length equals 14 residues. CDR3 DNA sequence: TGCGCCAGCAGCCTGGACAGCGGTAACTATGGCTACACCTTC. Its protein is CASSLDSGNYGYTF. The full variable domain, in which reference TRBV5-1 and TRBJ1-2 provide the parts outside the CDR3, is KAGVTQTPRYLIKTRGQQVTLSCSPISGHRSVSWYQQTPGQGLQFLFEYFSETQRNKGNFPGRFSGRQFSNSRSEMNVSTLELGDSALYLCASSLDSGNYGYTFGSGTRLTVV.

V gene TRBV20-1 combines with J gene TRBJ1-5; the match to TRBD1 covers 7 bases. The length of the CDR3 is 14 residues. Germline trimming cut 6 bases from V and 2 bases from J; bases unmatched to any gene: 7. Per germline, CDR1 DFQATT and CDR2 SNEGSKA (reference sequence). The CDR3 reads CSARGGSGNQPQHF. For the CDR3, the DNA is TGCAGTGCCAGGGGGGGATCCGGCAATCAGCCCCAGCATTTT.

This sequence joins TRBV12-3 or TRBV12-4 and TRBJ1-2; a possible D gene is TRBD1 (5 bases). Trimming took 3 bases from V and 6 from J, leaving 20 bases between them. This CDR3 has 16 residues. The CDR3 loop is CASSLGQGVIKDGYTF. The CDR3 DNA is TGTGCCAGCAGTTTGGGTCAGGGCGTCATAAAGGATGGCTACACCTTC.

There are a few counts of this clonotype. CDR3 nucleotide sequence: TGCAGCGTTGAAGAGGGCAACTATGGCTACACCTTC. This sequence encodes CSVEEGNYGYTF. This chain connects TRBV29-1 to TRBJ1-2; D remains unclear. Germline loops: CDR1 SQVTM, CDR2 ANQGSEA. The V end lost 0 bases, the J end lost 2 bases, and 4 bases lay between the germline ends. The CDR3 extends over 12 amino acids.

This clonotype occurred a few times. V and J are TRBV29-1 and TRBJ2-1; 8 bases are shared with TRBD1. V was clipped by 6 bases and J by 6 bases; unmatched bases: 4. Per germline, CDR1 SQVTM and CDR2 ANQGSEA. This CDR3 contains 12 residues. CDR3 residues: CSVKQGVNEQFF. For the CDR3, the DNA is TGCAGCGTCAAACAGGGGGTCAATGAGCAGTTCTTC.

This clonotype was detected only a few times. The chain uses TRBV24-1 and TRBJ1-5, with D possibly TRBD1 on 6 matching bases. Trimming took off 5 bases at V and 7 bases at J, with 17 bases between the two ends. The CDR3 length is 15 residues. Germline CDR1 reads KGHDR; CDR2 reads SFDVKD. The CDR3 sequence is CATSAPRGGRQPQHF. The CDR3 DNA sequence: TGTGCCACCAGTGCCCCGAGGGGGGGGAGACAGCCCCAGCATTTT.

The chain couples TRBV4-2 to TRBJ2-7; TRBD1 is a possible D gene (5 bases). With 0 bases removed from V and 3 bases from J, the gap between germline ends came to 18 bases. The CDR3 consists of 17 residues. Germline V gives CDR1 LGHNA, CDR2 YNFKEQ. CDR3 loop: CASSQEKGLAGNYEQYF. DNA of the CDR3: TGTGCCAGCAGCCAAGAAAAGGGGCTGGCAGGGAACTACGAGCAGTACTTC.

The chain uses TRBV6-6 and TRBJ2-7, with unresolved D. V lost 0 bases, J lost 0 bases, and 6 bases lay in between. This CDR3 has 14 amino acids. In germline, CDR1 is MNHNY, CDR2 SVGAGI (reference sequence). The CDR3 loop is CASSYSTPSYEQYF. CDR3 nucleotides: TGTGCCAGCAGTTACTCGACTCCCTCCTACGAGCAGTACTTC.

This clonotype was detected a few times. The chain couples TRBV20-1 to TRBJ2-2, with 10 bases lining up with TRBD1. V was pared by 5 bases and J by 4 bases, with 4 bases of the junction left unmatched. The CDR3 length is 14 residues. CDR1 DFQATT and CDR2 SNEGSKA come from the germline V gene (reference sequence). CDR3: CSAGTGESTGELFF. The CDR3 region has the DNA TGCAGTGCTGGGACAGGGGAGAGCACCGGGGAGCTGTTTTTT.

The chain couples TRBV4-1 to TRBJ1-5, with D possibly being TRBD1 (6 bases). Germline CDR1 and CDR2: MGHRA and YSYEKL. With 3 bases removed from V and 4 bases from J, the gap between germline ends came to 16 bases. The CDR3 is made up of 16 amino acids. CDR3 coding DNA: TGCGCCAGCAGCCATGTCGGGACACGCTCTAATCAGCCCCAGCATTTT. It encodes CASSHVGTRSNQPQHF.

This clonotype was picked up many times. Germline and junction disagree at one end, which may indicate a read error. This chain connects TRBV7-9 to TRBJ1-1, with TRBD1 matching 9 bases. This CDR3 contains 14 residues. The germline gives CDR1 SEHNR, CDR2 FQNEAQ (reference sequence). The chain's CDR3 is CASSLGQGNTEAFF. CDR3 nucleotide sequence: TGCGCCAGCAGCTTGGGACAGGGGAACACTGAAGCTTTCTTT. Together with reference TRBV7-9 and TRBJ1-1, the CDR3 gives the full variable domain: DTGVSQNPRHKITKRGQNVTFRCDPISEHNRLYWYRQTLGQGPEFLTYFQNEAQLEKSRLLSDRFSAERPKGSFSTLEIQRTEQGDSAMYLCASSLGQGNTEAFFGQGTRLTVV.

With respect to this clonotype: An end of the junction differs from the germline gene, which may be a read error. The chain recombines TRBV12-3 or TRBV12-4 with TRBJ2-4, with D perhaps matching TRBD2 (5 bases). There are 15 residues in the CDR3. CDR3: CVSSFGGPTGNIQYF. In nucleotides, the CDR3 is TGTGTCAGCAGTTTTGGCGGGCCGACGGGAAACATTCAGTACTTC.

The table lists this clonotype with a few counts. This rearrangement joins TRBV2 to TRBJ1-1; TRBD1 aligns across 8 bases. This CDR3 is 13 amino acids long. CDR1 SNHLY and CDR2 FYNNEI come from the germline V gene. With 4 bases clipped from V and 4 bases from J, the junction kept 2 bases outside the gene matches. The CDR3 reads CASSAGGGTEAFF. The CDR3 nucleotides read TGTGCCAGCAGTGCAGGGGGCGGCACTGAAGCTTTCTTT.

The sample holds a few counts of this clonotype. This sequence joins TRBV4-3 and TRBJ2-2; D remains unclear. V dropped 3 bases and J dropped 6 bases, with 14 bases sitting between them. CDR1 LGHNA and CDR2 YSLEER come from the germline V gene. The CDR3 spans 15 residues. The CDR3 loop is CASSHSDHRPGELFF. Written as DNA, the CDR3 is TGCGCCAGCAGCCACTCGGACCATCGGCCCGGGGAGCTGTTTTTT.

The rearrangement joins TRBV7-6 to TRBJ2-7; a weak D match, TRBD2 (5 bases). The CDR3 runs to 14 residues. V lost 0 bases and J lost 2, with 8 bases in between. CDR1 is SGHVS, CDR2 FNYEAQ, per germline. CDR3 bases: TGTGCCAGCAGCTTAGCGGGAGCACCCTACGAGCAGTACTTC. This gives the protein CASSLAGAPYEQYF.

The V call is TRBV15, the J call TRBJ2-7; 12 positions agree with TRBD1. The CDR3 runs 16 residues. CDR1 and CDR2 (germline): LNHNV, YYDKDF (reference sequence). V shed 4 bases, J shed 5 bases, and the junction held 9 bases outside the gene matches. CDR3 loop: CATSIRDRGPHDEQYF. The CDR3 bases are TGTGCCACCAGCATACGGGACAGGGGGCCTCACGACGAGCAGTACTTC.

This clonotype was seen only a few times. The chain carries TRBV12-3 or TRBV12-4 and TRBJ1-1; TRBD1 matches 9 bases. With 6 bases clipped from V and 5 bases from J, the junction kept 16 bases outside the gene matches. This CDR3 has 17 amino acids. This CDR3 reads CASRSTWGTGQMTEAFF. Written as DNA, the CDR3 is TGTGCCAGCAGATCGACTTGGGGGACAGGGCAAATGACTGAAGCTTTCTTT.

J is TRBJ2-7 and V is TRBV29-1, with unresolved D. The CDR3 has 11 residues. The germline gives CDR1 SQVTM, CDR2 ANQGSEA. V gave up 4 bases and J gave up 5 bases, with 9 bases separating them. CDR3: CSVGLEDEQYF. The CDR3 DNA sequence: TGCAGCGTTGGGCTAGAGGACGAGCAGTACTTC.